Reported below is one T cell receptor beta chain. Original handling: From reference gene primer amplification, estimates of nucleated cell counts were derived. This table comes from immunoSEQ multiplex PCR, and its TCRdb copy is limited to in-frame clones, with some not included. V, J and clone size are taken as reported in that table, and D and trimming were inferred from the DNA itself. The sample holds approximately 90,000 clones, roughly 85% seen once. The data are from a study of blood T cell repertoires in COVID-19. Study background: Whether acute or convalescent, the COVID-19 samples came from the United States, Italy and Spain. Nucleic acid was either cDNA or gDNA, and it came from T cells, B-cell-depleted T cells, or PBMCs.

The CDR3 is 18 amino acids. The V and J ends lost 3 bases and 3 bases, in that order; junction bases with no gene match: 12. Germline loops: CDR1 LNHDA, CDR2 SQIVND (reference sequence). Material: peripheral blood. The TCR sequence derives from a man aged 55 to 70 with acute or convalescent COVID-19. V is TRBV19 and J is TRBJ2-1; 9 nucleotides match TRBD2. CDR3 amino acids: CASSIQIKTSGGYNEQFF. The CDR3 DNA reads TGTGCCAGTAGTATCCAAATTAAGACTAGCGGAGGCTACAATGAGCAGTTCTTC. Full variable domain (rest looked up from reference TRBV19 and TRBJ2-1): DGGITQSPKYLFRKEGQNVTLSCEQNLNHDAMYWYRQDPGQGLRLIYYSQIVNDFQKGDIAEGYSVSREKKESFPLTVTSAQKNPTAFYLCASSIQIKTSGGYNEQFFGPGTRLTVL.